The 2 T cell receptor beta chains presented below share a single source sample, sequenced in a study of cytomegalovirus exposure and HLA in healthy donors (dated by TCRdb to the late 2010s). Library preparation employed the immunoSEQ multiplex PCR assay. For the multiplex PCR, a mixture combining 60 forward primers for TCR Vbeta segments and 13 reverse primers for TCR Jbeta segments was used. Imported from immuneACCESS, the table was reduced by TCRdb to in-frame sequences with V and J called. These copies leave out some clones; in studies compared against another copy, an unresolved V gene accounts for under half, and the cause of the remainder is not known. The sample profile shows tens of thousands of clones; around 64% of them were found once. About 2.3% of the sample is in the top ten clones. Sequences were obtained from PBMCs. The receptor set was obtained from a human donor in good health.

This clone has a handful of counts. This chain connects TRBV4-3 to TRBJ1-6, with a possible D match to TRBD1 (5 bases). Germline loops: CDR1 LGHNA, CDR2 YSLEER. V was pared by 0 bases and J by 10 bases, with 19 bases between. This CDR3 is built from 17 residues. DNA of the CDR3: TGCGCCAGCAGCCAAGATATGAATGGGGGGAGCTGGTCACCCCTCCACTTT. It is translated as CASSQDMNGGSWSPLHF.

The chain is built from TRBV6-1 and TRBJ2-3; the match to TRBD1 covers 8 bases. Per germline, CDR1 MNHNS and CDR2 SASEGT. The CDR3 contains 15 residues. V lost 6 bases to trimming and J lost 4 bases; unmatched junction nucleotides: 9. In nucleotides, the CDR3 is TGTGCCAGCAGGCGGACAGGGTTAAGCGCAGATACGCAGTATTTT. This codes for CASRRTGLSADTQYF.